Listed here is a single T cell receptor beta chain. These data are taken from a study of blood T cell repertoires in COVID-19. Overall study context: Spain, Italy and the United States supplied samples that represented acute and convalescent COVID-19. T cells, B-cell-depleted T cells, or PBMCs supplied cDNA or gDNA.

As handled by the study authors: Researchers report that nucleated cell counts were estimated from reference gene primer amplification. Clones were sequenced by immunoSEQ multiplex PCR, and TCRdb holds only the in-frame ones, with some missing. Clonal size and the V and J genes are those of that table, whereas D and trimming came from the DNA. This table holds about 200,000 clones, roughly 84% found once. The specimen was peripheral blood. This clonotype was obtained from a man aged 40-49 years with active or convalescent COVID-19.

In DNA form, the CDR3 reads TGTGCCAGCACCCGGGAACAAGAGACCCAGTACTTC. It yields the protein CASTREQETQYF. J is TRBJ2-5 and V is TRBV2; the D gene is possibly TRBD2 (5 bases). The CDR3 length is 12 residues. Germline V gene sequence: CDR1 SNHLY, CDR2 FYNNEI. V was clipped by 7 bases and J by 2 bases, with 8 bases between them.